This is a list of T cell receptor beta chains from one sample in a study of identical twins. Via MiXCR, TCRdb re-called the 5' RACE reads, giving one row per CDR3 protein. The table shows 470,000 or so distinct CDR3 sequences, with 24% occurring only once. Separately, the same data were catalogued under a study of T cells expressing NK-cell markers.

The specimen sequenced was CD4+ T cells sorted from blood. These receptors came from a woman younger than 35 in good health. The CDR3 runs from the conserved cysteine through the conserved F or W. A D gene is named only where the DNA matches it firmly. Clone size, where shown, is once, few, many, or a class for clones that have expanded.

clone_size: few; d_call: TRBD2; j_call: TRBJ2-7; v_call: TRBV6-1; cdr3_nt: TGTGCCAGCAGTCTAGCGGGGGGAACCTACGAGCAGTACTTC; cdr3_aa: CASSLAGGTYEQYF
clone_size: few; d_call: TRBD1; j_call: TRBJ2-2; v_call: TRBV3-1; cdr3_nt: TGTGCCAGCAGCAAAAGGACAGGGTCGACCGGGGAGCTGTTTTTT; cdr3_aa: CASSKRTGSTGELFF
clone_size: .; d_call: TRBD1; j_call: TRBJ2-7; v_call: TRBV5-6; cdr3_nt: TGTGCCAGCAGCTTGTTTTGGGACAGGCGCTCCTACGAGCAGTACTTC; cdr3_aa: CASSLFWDRRSYEQYF
clone_size: .; d_call: TRBD2; j_call: TRBJ2-1; v_call: TRBV12-3/TRBV12-4; cdr3_nt: TGTGCCAGCAGTCCGGGACTAGCGGGGTACTTGTTCTTC; cdr3_aa: CASSPGLAGYLFF
clone_size: few; d_call: TRBD2; j_call: TRBJ2-6; v_call: TRBV20-1; cdr3_nt: TGCAGTGCTACCCTCGGCGGGAGTACTGGGGCCAACGTCCTGACTTTC; cdr3_aa: CSATLGGSTGANVLTF
clone_size: .; d_call: TRBD2; j_call: TRBJ2-2; v_call: TRBV7-3; cdr3_nt: TGTGCCAGCAGAATAGCCCTAGCGGGTAACACCGGGGAGCTGTTTTTT; cdr3_aa: CASRIALAGNTGELFF
clone_size: few; d_call: .; j_call: TRBJ2-5; v_call: TRBV20-1; cdr3_nt: TGCAGTGCCACGGGACCACCAAAGGCCCAGTACTTC; cdr3_aa: CSATGPPKAQYF
clone_size: few; d_call: TRBD1; j_call: TRBJ1-5; v_call: TRBV3-1; cdr3_nt: TGTGCCAGCAGCCAAGCAGGGGCAGGGGGCTCCTCGCGCAATCAGCCCCAGCATTTT; cdr3_aa: CASSQAGAGGSSRNQPQHF
clone_size: .; d_call: TRBD1; j_call: TRBJ1-4; v_call: TRBV7-8; cdr3_nt: TGTGCCAGCAGGGGCAGGGGGCCGCGAGGGAGTGAAAAACTGTTTTTT; cdr3_aa: CASRGRGPRGSEKLFF
clone_size: .; d_call: TRBD2; j_call: TRBJ2-3; v_call: TRBV7-2; cdr3_nt: TGTGCCAGCAGCCCGGGGGGACCAGGAGCAGATACGCAGTATTTT; cdr3_aa: CASSPGGPGADTQYF
clone_size: .; d_call: .; j_call: TRBJ2-5; v_call: TRBV2; cdr3_nt: TGTGCCAGCAGTGGTGCTGGAGGGGGAGAGACCCAGTACTTC; cdr3_aa: CASSGAGGGETQYF